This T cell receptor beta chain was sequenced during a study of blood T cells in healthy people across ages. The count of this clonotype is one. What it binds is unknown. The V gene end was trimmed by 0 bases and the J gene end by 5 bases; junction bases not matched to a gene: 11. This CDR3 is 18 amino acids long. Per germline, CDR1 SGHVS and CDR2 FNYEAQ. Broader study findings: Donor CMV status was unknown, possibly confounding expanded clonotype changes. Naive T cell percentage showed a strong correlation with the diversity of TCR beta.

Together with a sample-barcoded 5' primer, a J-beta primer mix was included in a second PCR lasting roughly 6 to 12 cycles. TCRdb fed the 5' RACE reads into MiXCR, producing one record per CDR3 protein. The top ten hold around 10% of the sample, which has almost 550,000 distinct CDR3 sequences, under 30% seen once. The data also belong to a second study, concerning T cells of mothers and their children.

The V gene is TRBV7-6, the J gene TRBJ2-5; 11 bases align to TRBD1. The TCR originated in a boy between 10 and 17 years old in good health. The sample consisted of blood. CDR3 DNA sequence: TGTGCCAGCAGCTTAGCTCCTTCCGGACAGGGGGCGGAGGAGACCCAGTACTTC. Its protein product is CASSLAPSGQGAEETQYF.